A selection of T cell receptor beta chains follows, all from one sample in a study of T cell responses to AZD1222 COVID-19 vaccine. Profiling relied on immunoSEQ multiplex PCR, and the TCRdb table lists in-frame clones only, not all of them. Of about 140,000 clones listed, approximately 90% are singletons. The sample here was peripheral blood, taken 28 days after the second AZD1222 dose. The receptor source for this set is an adult who received the AZD1222 COVID-19 vaccine. CDR3s include the opening cysteine and the closing phenylalanine or tryptophan. Each record gives: J gene, V gene, clone size, D gene, CDR3 DNA, CDR3 protein. D genes are given only for firm matches. A row's size may be missing; if present it is once, few, many or a size class.

>TRBJ1-1|TRBV15|.|.
TGTGCCACCAGCACAGACCTGAACACTGAAGCTTTCTTT
CATSTDLNTEAFF
>TRBJ2-3|TRBV11-2|.|.
TGTGCCAGCAGCCAAAATACCAACAGCGGAGACACAGATACGCAGTATTTT
CASSQNTNSGDTDTQYF
>TRBJ1-5|TRBV15|.|TRBD1
TGTGCCACCAGCAGGACAGGGGATCGCAATCAGCCCCAGCATTTT
CATSRTGDRNQPQHF
>TRBJ1-5|TRBV29-1|few|TRBD1
TGCAGCGTTGGACAGGGGAGCAATCAGCCCCAGCATTTT
CSVGQGSNQPQHF
>TRBJ1-2|TRBV10-3|.|.
TGTGCCATCAGTGAGCCGGACCTTTATGGCTACACCTTC
CAISEPDLYGYTF
>TRBJ2-1|TRBV7-9|.|TRBD1
TGTGCCAGCAGCTCCACCGACAGGGGTAATGAGCAGTTCTTC
CASSSTDRGNEQFF
>TRBJ2-3|TRBV18|.|TRBD1
TGTGCCAGCTCACGCGACAGGGGTCCCACAGATACGCAGTATTTT
CASSRDRGPTDTQYF
>TRBJ1-6|TRBV15|.|TRBD1
TGTGCCACCAGCCGAACCCGACAGGGGTGGAATTCACCCCTCCACTTT
CATSRTRQGWNSPLHF
>TRBJ1-5|TRBV18|.|.
TGTGCCAGCTCACCAGGCCCCAGCAATCAGCCCCAGCATTTT
CASSPGPSNQPQHF
>TRBJ2-3|TRBV27|.|TRBD1
TGTGCCAGCAGTTTGGGGCCCAGAGGGGGCCTGAGGAGTTCTAGCACAGATACGCAGTATTTT
CASSLGPRGGLRSSSTDTQYF
>TRBJ2-7|TRBV29-1|few|.
TGCAGCGCTTTAGGACAGACCTACGAGCAGTACTTC
CSALGQTYEQYF
>TRBJ1-2|TRBV2|.|TRBD1
TGTGCCAGCAGACTAAGGACAGGGGCCAACTATGGCTACACCTTC
CASRLRTGANYGYTF
>TRBJ1-3|TRBV4-2|.|.
TGTGCCAGCAGCCAAGGTACTGGAAACACCATATATTTT
CASSQGTGNTIYF
>TRBJ1-3|TRBV5-6|.|.
TGTGCCAGCAGCTTAGCTCGACTGCTCTCTGGAAACACCATATATTTT
CASSLARLLSGNTIYF
>TRBJ2-5|TRBV5-1|.|TRBD2
TGCGCCAGCAGCAAAGGACTAGGAGAAGTGGAGACCCAGTACTTC
CASSKGLGEVETQYF
>TRBJ1-6|TRBV28|.|.
TGTGCCAGCAGTTTAAAATCAGGGTACAATTCACCCCTCCACTTT
CASSLKSGYNSPLHF
>TRBJ2-7|TRBV6-2/TRBV6-3|once|.
TGTGCCAGCAGCCTCCTCTTGGCCGAGCAGTACTTC
CASSLLLAEQYF
>TRBJ1-5|TRBV6-2/TRBV6-3|.|TRBD1
TGTGCCAGCAGTTACTCAACGTACAGGGGTGTTCAGCCCCAGCATTTT
CASSYSTYRGVQPQHF
>TRBJ1-1|TRBV19|.|.
TGTGCCTCTGTGGGGCGGAGGGCTTTCTTT
CASVGRRAFF
>TRBJ2-2|TRBV2|.|.
TGTGCCAGCAGTGCTACGAACACCGGGGAGCTGTTTTTT
CASSATNTGELFF
>TRBJ1-4|TRBV4-3|.|.
TGCGCCAGCAGCCAAGTTGTAAACGGAAAACTGTTTTTT
CASSQVVNGKLFF
>TRBJ2-4|TRBV15|.|TRBD1
TGTGCCACCAGCAGAGTACAGGGGATCGCCAAAAACATTCAGTACTTC
CATSRVQGIAKNIQYF
>TRBJ2-2|TRBV9|.|TRBD1
TGTGCCAGCAGCGTAGGAGGGGGACAGGCGGGCACCGGGGAGCTGTTTTTT
CASSVGGGQAGTGELFF
>TRBJ2-5|TRBV7-2|.|TRBD2
TGTGCCAGCAGCTTTGGCGGGGGACTCCAAGAGACCCAGTACTTC
CASSFGGGLQETQYF
>TRBJ2-1|TRBV3-1/TRBV3-2|.|TRBD2
TGTGCCAGCAGCCAAGCCCAGGCTAGCGGGAGTAACGGTGAGCAGTTCTTC
CASSQAQASGSNGEQFF
>TRBJ2-7|TRBV7-9|.|TRBD2
TGTGCCAGCAGCTTAAGCGGGGACTCCTACGAGCAGTACTTC
CASSLSGDSYEQYF
>TRBJ2-2|TRBV6-6|.|.
TGTGCCAGCAGCGGGTCGTTTCACAGGAGGTCCTACGTAGTCGCCGGGGAGCTGTTTTTT
CASSGSFHRRSYVVAGELFF
>TRBJ1-4|TRBV4-1|.|TRBD1
TGCGCCAGCAGGCGGACAGGGGTTAATGAAAAACTGTTTTTT
CASRRTGVNEKLFF
>TRBJ2-7|TRBV5-1|.|.
TGCGCCAGCAGCTTGCGAGGACAGTCAAGCTACGAGCAGTACTTC
CASSLRGQSSYEQYF
>TRBJ1-2|TRBV7-2|once|.
TGTGCCAGCAGCCTCTATCACGGCTACACCTTC
CASSLYHGYTF
>TRBJ2-2|TRBV19|.|TRBD2
TGTGCCAGTTCCCCCTCGGCTGGGGAAGCGGGAGCCGGGGAGCTGTTTTTT
CASSPSAGEAGAGELFF
>TRBJ1-5|TRBV6-1|.|TRBD1
TGTGCCAGCAGTGATTTAGGACAGGTCCGGTCGCGCAATCAGCCCCAGCATTTT
CASSDLGQVRSRNQPQHF
>TRBJ2-5|TRBV5-1|.|.
TGCGCCAGCAGCTTGGAAATGAACCGCCAAGAGACCCAGTACTTC
CASSLEMNRQETQYF
>TRBJ2-5|TRBV29-1|.|.
TGCAGCAGTAGGAGGGGGCAACAGACCCAGTACTTC
CSSRRGQQTQYF
>TRBJ1-6|TRBV6-5|.|TRBD1
TGTGCCAGCAGACTGGCAGGGGGGAGGAATTCACCCCTCCACTTT
CASRLAGGRNSPLHF
>TRBJ1-5|TRBV7-3|.|.
TGTGCCAGCAGCTTAACCGGGAGTCAGCCCCAGCATTTT
CASSLTGSQPQHF
>TRBJ1-4|TRBV2|.|TRBD1
TGTGCCAGCATTGTGGACAGGATTAATGAAAAACTGTTTTTT
CASIVDRINEKLFF
>TRBJ1-4|TRBV16|.|.
TGTGCCAGCAGCCTTCGGACCCGGATGAAGGAACTGTTTTTT
CASSLRTRMKELFF
>TRBJ2-1|TRBV12-3/TRBV12-4|.|.
TGTGCCAGCAGTTTTTCCCGGCCAGGGCAGTTCTTC
CASSFSRPGQFF
>TRBJ2-5|TRBV29-1|.|.
TGCAGCGTTGTAGGGGCAGAAACGGATTGGGAGACCCAGTACTTC
CSVVGAETDWETQYF